Sequencing of this T cell receptor beta chain was carried out in a study of OX40 agonist ivuxolimab in advanced cancers. The length of the CDR3 is 14 residues. V shed 5 bases and J shed 4 bases, with 15 bases lying between them. The V gene's germline CDR1 is SEHNR and CDR2 FQNEAQ (reference sequence). Only in-frame clones appear in the TCRdb table, and some are missing; sequencing was by immunoSEQ multiplex PCR. This repertoire shows about 83,000 clones, about 88% found once; its top ten account for under 8%. This material consisted of CD4+ or CD8+ T cells sorted from blood, taken in a trial of the OX40 agonist ivuxolimab. The sequence was collected from an adult with an advanced solid tumor such as melanoma, head and neck, liver or kidney cancer. The chain employs TRBV7-9 and TRBJ2-7; TRBD1 is a possible D gene (7 bases). The CDR3 DNA reads as TGTGCCAGCAGCACCCCGACAGGGAGGTACGAGCAGTACTTC. This encodes CASSTPTGRYEQYF.